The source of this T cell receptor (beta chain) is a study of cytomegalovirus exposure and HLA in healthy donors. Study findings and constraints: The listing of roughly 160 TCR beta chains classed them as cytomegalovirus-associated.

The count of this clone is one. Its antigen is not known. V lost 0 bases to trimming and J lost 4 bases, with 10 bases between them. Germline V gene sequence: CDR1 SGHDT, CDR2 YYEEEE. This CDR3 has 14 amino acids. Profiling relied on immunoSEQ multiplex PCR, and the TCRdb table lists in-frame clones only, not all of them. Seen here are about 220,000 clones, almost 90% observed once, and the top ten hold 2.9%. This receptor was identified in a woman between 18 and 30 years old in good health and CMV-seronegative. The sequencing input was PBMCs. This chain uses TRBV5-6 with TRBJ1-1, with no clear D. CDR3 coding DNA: TGTGCCAGCAGCTTGGGACGCGGAGGCACTGAAGCTTTCTTT. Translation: CASSLGRGGTEAFF.